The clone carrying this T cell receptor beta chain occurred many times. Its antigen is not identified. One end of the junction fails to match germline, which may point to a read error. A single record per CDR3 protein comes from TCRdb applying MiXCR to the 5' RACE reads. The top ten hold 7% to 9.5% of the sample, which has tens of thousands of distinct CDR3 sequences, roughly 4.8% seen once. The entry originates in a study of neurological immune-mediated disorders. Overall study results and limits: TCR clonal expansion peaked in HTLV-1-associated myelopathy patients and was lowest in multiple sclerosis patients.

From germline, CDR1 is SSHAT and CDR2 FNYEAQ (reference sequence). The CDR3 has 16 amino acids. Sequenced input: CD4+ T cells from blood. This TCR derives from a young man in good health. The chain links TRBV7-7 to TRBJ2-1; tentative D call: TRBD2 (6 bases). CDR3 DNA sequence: TGTGCTAGCAGCTTAGCGGTTGCGGGGCGGGACAATGAGCAGTTCTTC. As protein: CASSLAVAGRDNEQFF.